The present T cell receptor (beta chain) was sequenced within a study of monozygotic twins with inflammatory bowel disease. This CDR3 comprises 15 residues. CDR1 and CDR2 from the germline V gene are SGHTA and FQGNSA. Each CDR3 protein gets one entry in TCRdb, which reprocessed the 5' RACE reads and gives no DNA. The table gives approximately 300,000 distinct CDR3 sequences; the top ten clones make up about 5% of it. This clonotype was sampled from a human donor with ulcerative colitis or Crohn's disease, or a healthy co-twin of an affected twin (not recorded which). The V gene is TRBV7-2, the J gene TRBJ2-1; TCRdb calls TRBD1, which cannot be checked without DNA. What was sequenced was blood. This CDR3 reads CASSLMGQQYNEQFF.